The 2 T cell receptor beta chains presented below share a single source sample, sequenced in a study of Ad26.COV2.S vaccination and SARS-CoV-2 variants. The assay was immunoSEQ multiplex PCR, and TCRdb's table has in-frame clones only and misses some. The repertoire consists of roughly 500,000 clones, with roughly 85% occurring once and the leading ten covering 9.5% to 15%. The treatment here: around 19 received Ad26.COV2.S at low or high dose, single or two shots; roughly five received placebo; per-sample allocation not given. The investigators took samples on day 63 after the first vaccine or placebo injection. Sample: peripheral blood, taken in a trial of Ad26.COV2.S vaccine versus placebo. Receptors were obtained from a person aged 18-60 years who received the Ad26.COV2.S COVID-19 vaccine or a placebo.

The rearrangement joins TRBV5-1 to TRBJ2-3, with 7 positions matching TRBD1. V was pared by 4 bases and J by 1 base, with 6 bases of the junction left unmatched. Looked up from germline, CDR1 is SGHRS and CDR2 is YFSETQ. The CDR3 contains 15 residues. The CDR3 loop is CASSTAGGRTDTQYF. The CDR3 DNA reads TGCGCCAGCAGCACTGCAGGGGGTCGCACAGATACGCAGTATTTT.

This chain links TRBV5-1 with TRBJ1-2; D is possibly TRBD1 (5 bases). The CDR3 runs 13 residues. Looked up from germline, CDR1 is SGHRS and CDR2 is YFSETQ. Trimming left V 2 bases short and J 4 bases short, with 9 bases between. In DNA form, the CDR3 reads TGCGCCAGCAGCTTCAGTCAGGGCTATGGCTACACCTTC. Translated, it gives CASSFSQGYGYTF.